Shown below are 26 T cell receptor beta chains from a single sample sequenced in a study of control samples from healthy donors and cancer patients (TCRdb year 2020). Libraries were constructed by the immunoSEQ multiplex PCR assay. Not all clones reach the TCRdb copy of this immuneACCESS table, which keeps in-frame sequences only. Checked studies attribute under half of the gap to unresolved V genes and leave the rest unexplained. The sample table lists 9,500 to 15,000 clones, approximately 93% of them with a count of one. The leading ten clones occupy approximately 30% of the sample. Sequencing was performed on PBMCs. The source of these receptors is a man aged 70 or older with head and neck cancer.

The gene calls are TRBV6-1 and TRBJ2-5, with D possibly matching TRBD2 (6 bases). This CDR3 comprises 15 residues. Germline V CDR1 and CDR2: MNHNS, SASEGT. V lost 2 bases to trimming and J lost 5 bases, with 15 bases between them. CDR3 sequence (DNA): TGTGCCAGCAGTGAACGATCAGCGGGCAAGGAGACCCAGTACTTC. Translating it yields CASSERSAGKETQYF.

V gene TRBV9 combines with J gene TRBJ2-1; D unclear. The CDR3 loop spans 15 amino acids. The germline gives CDR1 SGDLS, CDR2 YYNGEE. V dropped 3 bases and J dropped 7 bases, with 17 bases sitting between them. The CDR3 nucleotides read TGTGCCAGCAGCGCCGACCAGATAGTAGGGAATGAGCAGTTCTTC. It specifies CASSADQIVGNEQFF.

The rearrangement joins TRBV2 to TRBJ2-7; TRBD1 is a possible D gene (5 bases). The CDR3 covers 15 residues. Trimming took 0 bases from V and 7 from J, leaving 16 bases between them. CDR1 and CDR2 (germline): SNHLY, FYNNEI. The CDR3 sequence: CASSEAQGTLGEQYF. The CDR3, as DNA: TGTGCCAGCAGTGAAGCTCAGGGCACTTTAGGAGAGCAGTACTTC. The whole variable domain, remainder taken from reference TRBV2 and TRBJ2-7, is EPEVTQTPSHQVTQMGQEVILRCVPISNHLYFYWYRQILGQKVEFLVSFYNNEISEKSEIFDDQFSVERPDGSNFTLKIRSTKLEDSAMYFCASSEAQGTLGEQYFGPGTRLTVT.

V and J are TRBV5-5 and TRBJ2-7, with 8 nucleotides matching TRBD1. CDR1 and CDR2 from the germline V gene are SGHKS and YYEKEE (reference sequence). V gave up 4 bases and J gave up 3 bases; unmatched junction bases: 3. CDR3 length: 13 amino acids. CDR3 loop: CASSPTGDYEQYF. CDR3 in DNA: TGTGCCAGCAGCCCGACAGGGGACTACGAGCAGTACTTC.

V usage is TRBV19 and J usage is TRBJ2-5; weak D call: TRBD1 (5 bases). This CDR3 region has 13 residues. Germline values: CDR1 LNHDA, CDR2 SQIVND (reference sequence). Trimming pared 4 bases from V and 2 bases from J, leaving 8 bases between. The CDR3 sequence is CASSTDRQETQYF. The CDR3 DNA reads TGTGCCAGTAGTACTGACAGACAAGAGACCCAGTACTTC.

This clone appeared once. The chain links TRBV7-9 to TRBJ1-1; D unresolved. The V gene's germline CDR1 is SEHNR and CDR2 FQNEAQ (reference sequence). Trimming shortened V by 5 bases and J by 2 bases, and 9 bases separated the two germline ends. The CDR3 extends over 13 amino acids. The CDR3 coding sequence is TGTGCCAGCAGCCCCGACACTAACACTGAAGCTTTCTTT. Protein: CASSPDTNTEAFF. Combining the CDR3 with reference TRBV7-9 and TRBJ1-1 gives the whole variable domain DTGVSQNPRHKITKRGQNVTFRCDPISEHNRLYWYRQTLGQGPEFLTYFQNEAQLEKSRLLSDRFSAERPKGSFSTLEIQRTEQGDSAMYLCASSPDTNTEAFFGQGTRLTVV.

This chain uses TRBV7-9 with TRBJ1-2; D unclear. The CDR3 length is 14 residues. CDR1 is SEHNR, CDR2 FQNEAQ, per germline (reference sequence). The V and J ends lost 6 bases and 5 bases respectively, with 16 bases between them. Here the CDR3 DNA reads TGTGCCAGCAGTCCCGGGCTAGTCTCGTATGGCTACACCTTC. It encodes CASSPGLVSYGYTF.

The V call is TRBV4-1, the J call TRBJ1-3; unclear D gene. V was shortened by 7 bases and J by 0 bases, with 10 bases between the two germline ends. The CDR3 is 14 amino acids. Germline V gives CDR1 MGHRA, CDR2 YSYEKL. The CDR3 sequence: CASTTVGSGNTIYF. DNA of the CDR3: TGCGCCAGCACCACGGTAGGCTCTGGAAACACCATATATTTT.

The J gene is TRBJ2-1, the V gene TRBV7-9; D may correspond to TRBD1 or TRBD2 (5 bases each). This CDR3 spans 16 amino acids. The germline V and J ends were trimmed by 5 bases and 8 bases, with 22 bases remaining between them. Per germline, CDR1 SEHNR and CDR2 FQNEAQ (reference sequence). The CDR3 region is CASSETRDLRWDEQFF. CDR3 DNA sequence: TGTGCCAGCAGCGAAACCCGGGACCTCCGGTGGGATGAGCAGTTCTTC.

This clone came up a few times. The chain's CDR3 is CASSFFRTSGYNEQFF. In DNA form, the CDR3 reads TGCGCCAGCAGCTTCTTTAGGACTAGCGGCTACAATGAGCAGTTCTTC. The chain uses TRBV5-1 and TRBJ2-1, with 10 nucleotides matching TRBD2. The CDR3 covers 16 residues. Germline CDR1 reads SGHRS; CDR2 reads YFSETQ. With V trimmed by 2 bases and J by 3 bases, 5 bases remained unmatched.

This clone has a single count. V is TRBV11-1 and J is TRBJ2-7; D is undetermined. Trimming shortened V by 6 bases and J by 2 bases, and 8 bases separated the two germline ends. Germline V CDR1 and CDR2: SGHAT, FQDESV (reference sequence). The CDR3 is 12 residues long. The CDR3 spells CASRRGTYEQYF. Here the CDR3 DNA reads TGTGCCAGCAGACGAGGTACCTACGAGCAGTACTTC.

This clone showed up just once. The V and J genes are TRBV6-5 and TRBJ2-7, with 9 bases lining up with TRBD1. J gave up 8 bases and V 6 bases, and 8 bases lay outside the gene matches. Germline CDR1 reads MNHEY; CDR2 reads SVGAGI. This CDR3 is 13 amino acids long. The CDR3 loop is CASRETGGYKQYF. The CDR3 nucleotides are TGTGCCAGCAGAGAGACAGGGGGATATAAGCAGTACTTC.

This chain uses TRBV5-6 with TRBJ1-5; D unresolved. CDR1 and CDR2 from the germline V gene are SGHDT and YYEEEE. The V end lost 2 bases, the J end lost 0 bases, and 15 bases lay between the germline ends. The CDR3 is 17 residues long. The chain's CDR3 is CASSLASLRDSNQPQHF. CDR3 in DNA: TGTGCCAGCAGCTTAGCTTCGTTGAGGGATAGCAATCAGCCCCAGCATTTT. Full variable domain (remainder filled in from reference TRBV5-6 and TRBJ1-5): DAGVTQSPTHLIKTRGQQVTLRCSPKSGHDTVSWYQQALGQGPQFIFQYYEEEERQRGNFPDRFSGHQFPNYSSELNVNALLLGDSALYLCASSLASLRDSNQPQHFGDGTRLSIL.

This rearrangement joins TRBV18 to TRBJ2-3; 13 bases map to TRBD2. The germline gives CDR1 KGHSH, CDR2 LQKENI. This CDR3 is built from 15 residues. V lost 6 bases to trimming and J lost 7 bases; unmatched junction nucleotides: 7. Here the CDR3 reads CASSHKGLAGNTQYF. The CDR3 bases are TGTGCCAGCTCCCACAAGGGACTAGCGGGGAATACGCAGTATTTT.

J is TRBJ1-1 and V is TRBV18; 8 nucleotides agree with TRBD1. CDR1 KGHSH and CDR2 LQKENI come from the germline V gene. V lost 6 bases to trimming and J lost 0 bases; unmatched junction nucleotides: 6. This CDR3 comprises 15 residues. The CDR3 DNA follows: TGTGCCAGCTCCCGGGGACAGGCCCTGAACACTGAAGCTTTCTTT. The encoded protein is CASSRGQALNTEAFF.

The V and J genes are TRBV5-1 and TRBJ2-5; the match to TRBD1 covers 9 bases. J lost 4 bases, V lost 6 bases, and 10 bases had no gene match. The V gene's germline CDR1 is SGHRS and CDR2 YFSETQ. The CDR3 covers 15 residues. CDR3 region: CASTPGQGPAETQYF. In DNA, the CDR3 is TGCGCCAGCACCCCGGGACAGGGACCTGCAGAGACCCAGTACTTC.

The chain uses TRBV7-6 and TRBJ2-3; D is undetermined. Trimming removed 1 base at V and 6 bases at J, with 8 bases between. This CDR3 comprises 13 residues. CDR1 and CDR2 (germline): SGHVS, FNYEAQ. CDR3 in amino acids: CASSLVVADTQYF. CDR3 nucleotides: TGTGCCAGCAGCTTAGTTGTTGCGGATACGCAGTATTTT.

The chain uses TRBV6-5 and TRBJ1-4, with D possibly being TRBD1 (6 bases). This CDR3 spans 15 amino acids. Looked up from germline, CDR1 is MNHEY and CDR2 is SVGAGI. V was trimmed by 8 bases and J by 7 bases, leaving 20 bases between them. The CDR3 is CASEGGSASGEKLFF. CDR3 DNA: TGTGCCAGCGAGGGGGGCTCGGCGTCGGGTGAAAAACTGTTTTTT.

This clone was recorded a few times. This chain connects TRBV7-9 to TRBJ2-5; 7 positions agree with TRBD2. The CDR3 covers 15 residues. Germline V CDR1 and CDR2: SEHNR, FQNEAQ (reference sequence). With V trimmed by 1 base and J by 5 bases, 7 bases remained unmatched. The CDR3 DNA is TGTGCCAGCAGCTTAGGATCAGCGGGGAGGGAGACCCAGTACTTC. This encodes CASSLGSAGRETQYF.

The chain uses TRBV28 and TRBJ1-2, with D unclear. This CDR3 is 12 amino acids long. Germline V gene lookup returns CDR1 MDHEN and CDR2 SYDVKM. V was trimmed by 0 bases and J by 8 bases, leaving 7 bases between them. This chain's CDR3 is CASSLWGLGYTF. The CDR3 nucleotides read TGTGCCAGCAGTTTATGGGGTCTCGGCTACACCTTC.

The chain employs TRBV6-5 and TRBJ2-7; 8 bases agree with TRBD1. The CDR3 is 15 amino acids. The V gene's germline CDR1 is MNHEY and CDR2 SVGAGI. Trimming removed 0 bases from V and 5 bases from J; junction bases left unmatched: 6. CDR3 DNA: TGTGCCAGCAGTTACTCAGGACAGGGAGAACACGAGCAGTACTTC. Amino acid sequence: CASSYSGQGEHEQYF.

This sequence joins TRBV7-6 and TRBJ1-3; D is unresolved. The germline V and J ends were trimmed by 5 bases and 0 bases, with 14 bases remaining between them. The CDR3 consists of 16 residues. Germline assignment: CDR1 SGHVS and CDR2 FNYEAQ. The CDR3 DNA follows: TGTGCCAGCAGCGAGCGACTAGTGGGCTCTGGAAACACCATATATTTT. Amino acid sequence: CASSERLVGSGNTIYF.

The rearrangement uses TRBV5-1 and TRBJ2-1, with D perhaps matching TRBD1 (5 bases). The CDR3 totals 18 residues. Per the germline V gene, CDR1 is SGHRS and CDR2 is YFSETQ. V was clipped by 0 bases and J by 0 bases, with 16 bases between them. The CDR3 here is CASSLGAQGLASYNEQFF. The CDR3 coding sequence is TGCGCCAGCAGCTTGGGGGCGCAGGGATTGGCCTCCTACAATGAGCAGTTCTTC.

The rearrangement uses TRBV18 and TRBJ1-4; TRBD1 might be the D (5 bases). The CDR3 is made up of 13 amino acids. V dropped 4 bases and J dropped 6 bases, with 9 bases sitting between them. Germline V gene lookup returns CDR1 KGHSH and CDR2 LQKENI. As DNA, the CDR3 is TGTGCCAGCTCACGGGGGAACTATGAAAAACTGTTTTTT. Translated: CASSRGNYEKLFF. Complete variable domain (other parts from reference TRBV18 and TRBJ1-4): NAGVMQNPRHLVRRRGQEARLRCSPMKGHSHVYWYRQLPEEGLKFMVYLQKENIIDESGMPKERFSAEFPKEGPSILRIQQVVRGDSAAYFCASSRGNYEKLFFGSGTQLSVL.

With regard to this clone: This same CDR3 is encoded by further DNA sequences in the sample. The chain couples TRBV30 to TRBJ1-3, with a possible D match to TRBD1 (5 bases). The CDR3 is 14 residues long. Germline lookup yields CDR1 GTSNPN and CDR2 SVGIG (reference sequence). The V gene lost 0 bases and the J gene lost 2 bases, with 8 bases spanning the gap. The CDR3: CAWSVGHPGNTIYF. CDR3 coding DNA: TGTGCCTGGAGTGTCGGACACCCTGGAAACACCATATATTTT.

The chain combines TRBV19 with TRBJ1-5, with 9 bases matching TRBD1. V trimming: 4 bases; J trimming: 5 bases; junction bases outside the gene matches: 12. The CDR3 has 17 amino acids. Germline CDR1 and CDR2: LNHDA and SQIVND (reference sequence). The CDR3 sequence is CASSTRPGTGLYQPQHF. The CDR3 bases are TGTGCCAGTAGTACCCGTCCGGGGACAGGGCTTTATCAGCCCCAGCATTTT.